This TCR beta chain was retrieved from a study of blood T cell repertoires in COVID-19. This table comes from immunoSEQ multiplex PCR, and its TCRdb copy is limited to in-frame clones, with some not included. The top ten hold about 3.7% of the sample, which has 220,000 or so clones, over 65% seen once. CDR1 LNHDA and CDR2 SQIVND come from the germline V gene (reference sequence). The CDR3 spans 16 residues. V lost 7 bases, J lost 2 bases, and 5 bases stayed unmatched. The sample comprised PBMCs or T cells enriched from blood (not recorded which). The TCR comes from a woman aged 55-70 years who had recovered from COVID-19. V is TRBV19 and J is TRBJ2-1; TRBD2 matches at 13 bases. The CDR3: CASKTSGRRPYNEQFF. The CDR3 DNA sequence: TGTGCCAGTAAGACTAGCGGGAGGAGGCCCTACAATGAGCAGTTCTTC.